These 18 T cell receptor beta chains originate from one sample sequenced in a study of immune reconstitution after stem cell transplant in scleroderma. TCRdb re-analysed the RT-PCR reads in MiXCR, keeping a single row per CDR3 protein. The sample consists of 3,000 to 4,500 distinct CDR3 sequences, 5.7% of them appearing once. The sample was collected before or after autologous hematopoietic stem cell transplantation (not recorded which). The receptors here all came from a female donor with systemic sclerosis.

This clonotype qualifies as medium-sized (0.01 to 0.1%). This chain uses TRBV7-9 with TRBJ2-3; possibly TRBD2 for D (6 bases). Germline loops: CDR1 SEHNR, CDR2 FQNEAQ (reference sequence). Trimming took off 2 bases at V and 2 bases at J, with 8 bases between the two ends. The CDR3 loop spans 14 amino acids. The CDR3 protein is CASSLSGATDTQYF. The CDR3 bases are TGTGCCAGCAGCTTATCGGGAGCCACAGATACGCAGTATTTT.

This rearrangement joins TRBV7-2 to TRBJ1-1; the match to TRBD1 covers 8 bases. Germline trimming cut 2 bases from V and 0 bases from J; bases unmatched to any gene: 2. CDR1 is SGHTA and CDR2 is FQGNSA in the germline V gene. The CDR3 totals 15 residues. The CDR3 here is CASSLLTGVNTEAFF. The CDR3 DNA follows: TGTGCCAGCAGCTTATTGACAGGGGTGAACACTGAAGCTTTCTTT. The complete variable domain, with remaining parts taken from reference TRBV7-2 and TRBJ1-1, reads GAGVSQSPSNKVTEKGKDVELRCDPISGHTALYWYRQSLGQGLEFLIYFQGNSAPDKSGLPSDRFSAERTGGSVSTLTIQRTQQEDSAVYLCASSLLTGVNTEAFFGQGTRLTVV.

This clonotype is categorized as medium-sized. The chain joins TRBV20-1 to TRBJ2-5; 7 nucleotides align to TRBD2. This CDR3 region has 14 residues. Germline assignment: CDR1 DFQATT and CDR2 SNEGSKA (reference sequence). J lost 5 bases, V lost 0 bases, and 6 bases had no gene match. CDR3 loop: CSARDRAGVETQYF. Written as DNA, the CDR3 is TGCAGTGCTAGAGATCGTGCGGGGGTTGAGACCCAGTACTTC.

This clonotype is categorized as medium-sized. The rearrangement uses TRBV20-1 and TRBJ2-1; D perhaps matches TRBD1 (5 bases). Trimming cost V 3 bases and J 4 bases, with 13 bases left between them. Germline V gives CDR1 DFQATT, CDR2 SNEGSKA (reference sequence). This CDR3 is built from 14 residues. The CDR3 DNA follows: TGCAGTGCTAGGGGGCCTGTCACTTACAATGAGCAGTTCTTC. Translation gives CSARGPVTYNEQFF.

This clonotype came up many times. The rearrangement uses TRBV7-6 and TRBJ2-7; perhaps TRBD1 as D (5 bases). V was shortened by 3 bases and J by 4 bases, with 16 bases between the two germline ends. This CDR3 is 15 amino acids long. Germline assignment: CDR1 SGHVS and CDR2 FNYEAQ. The CDR3 region is CASSFRPDSRYEQYF. Written as DNA, the CDR3 is TGTGCCAGCAGCTTTAGACCCGACAGTCGTTACGAGCAGTACTTC.

This clonotype qualifies as medium-sized (0.01 to 0.1%). V gene TRBV5-1 combines with J gene TRBJ1-2; D is unresolved. Trimming removed 4 bases from V and 6 bases from J, with 13 bases in between. CDR3 length: 13 amino acids. CDR1 and CDR2 from the germline V gene are SGHRS and YFSETQ. Written as DNA, the CDR3 is TGCGCCAGCAGCCTTAGTGGAGGGAATGGCTACACCTTC. Translation: CASSLSGGNGYTF.

Judged by abundance, this clonotype is medium-sized (0.01 to 0.1%). The gene calls are TRBV7-2 and TRBJ2-1; TRBD2 matches 13 bases. The length of the CDR3 is 15 residues. CDR1 is SGHTA and CDR2 is FQGNSA in the germline V gene. The J segment lost 9 bases and the V segment lost 5 bases, leaving 7 bases of the junction unmatched. CDR3 in DNA: TGTGCCAGCAGCCACAGGACTAGCGGGAGCGGTGAGCAGTTCTTC. Translating it yields CASSHRTSGSGEQFF. Full variable domain (remainder filled in from reference TRBV7-2 and TRBJ2-1): GAGVSQSPSNKVTEKGKDVELRCDPISGHTALYWYRQSLGQGLEFLIYFQGNSAPDKSGLPSDRFSAERTGGSVSTLTIQRTQQEDSAVYLCASSHRTSGSGEQFFGPGTRLTVL.

By sample fraction, this clonotype is medium-sized (0.01 to 0.1%). CDR3 sequence (DNA): TGTGCCACCTCGGGACAGGGGGTCAGTGAAGCTTTCTTT. Translated, it gives CATSGQGVSEAFF. This rearrangement joins TRBV12-3 or TRBV12-4 to TRBJ1-1; 11 positions match TRBD1. After removal of 10 bases from V and 7 bases from J, the junction contained 8 bases not matched to a gene. This CDR3 has 13 residues.

This clonotype was counted only a few times. The chain links TRBV7-9 to TRBJ2-1, with 7 bases matching TRBD2. The CDR3 is 18 residues long. The germline V gene has CDR1 SEHNR and CDR2 FQNEAQ (reference sequence). Trimming took 2 bases from V and 0 from J; bases not matched to a gene: 10. The CDR3 DNA reads as TGTGCCAGCAGCTTACCAACGACTAGCCGGAGCTCCTACAATGAGCAGTTCTTC. Translating it yields CASSLPTTSRSSYNEQFF.

In this sample, this clonotype is medium-sized. The genes are TRBV20-1 and TRBJ2-2; 7 bases agree with TRBD1. Trimming cost V 1 base and J 2 bases; bases outside gene matches: 4. CDR3 length: 15 amino acids. CDR1 is DFQATT and CDR2 is SNEGSKA in the germline V gene (reference sequence). In DNA form, the CDR3 reads TGCAGTGCTAGAGTGGGACAGACCAACACCGGGGAGCTGTTTTTT. It codes for CSARVGQTNTGELFF.

This clonotype is labeled medium-sized. The chain combines TRBV25-1 with TRBJ2-7, with TRBD2 as a possible D gene (5 bases). Germline V lookup: CDR1 MGHDK, CDR2 SYGVNS. This CDR3 comprises 14 residues. The V end lost 1 base, the J end lost 2 bases, and 9 bases lay between the germline ends. CDR3 sequence reads: CASSELGDPYEQYF. CDR3 coding DNA: TGTGCCAGCAGTGAATTGGGAGACCCCTACGAGCAGTACTTC.

This clonotype is classed as medium-sized (0.01 to 0.1%). V usage is TRBV10-2 and J usage is TRBJ2-3, with D maybe TRBD2 (5 bases). The CDR3 is 13 amino acids. Trimming removed 2 bases at V and 8 bases at J, with 11 bases between. CDR1 is WSHSY, CDR2 SAAADI, per germline. The DNA of the CDR3 is TGCGCCAGCAGTGAGATGGCCCGGGGTACGCAGTATTTT. Its translation: CASSEMARGTQYF.

By its share, this clonotype is medium-sized. The chain couples TRBV7-2 to TRBJ2-3; a weak D match, TRBD2 (6 bases). V was cut by 3 bases and J by 4 bases, with 8 bases left in between. From germline, CDR1 is SGHTA and CDR2 FQGNSA. The CDR3 runs to 13 residues. The CDR3 sequence is CASSLTRADTQYF. CDR3 DNA sequence: TGTGCCAGCAGCTTGACTAGGGCAGATACGCAGTATTTT.

This clonotype is medium-sized. This chain links TRBV25-1 with TRBJ2-2; D is ambiguous. The V end was cut by 1 base, the J end by 6 bases, with 9 bases between. This CDR3 is 14 amino acids long. Germline V lookup: CDR1 MGHDK, CDR2 SYGVNS. Here the CDR3 reads CASSEFSVSGELFF. The CDR3 region has the DNA TGTGCCAGCAGTGAATTTTCGGTATCCGGGGAGCTGTTTTTT.

This clonotype is medium-sized. A junction end diverges from the germline sequence, so it may reflect a read error. The V call is TRBV6-5, the J call TRBJ2-6, with a possible D match to TRBD1 (6 bases). The CDR3 extends over 17 amino acids. The V gene's germline CDR1 is MNHEY and CDR2 SVGAGI. The CDR3 DNA is TGTGCCAGCATTTACCAGGACAGCCAGAGCGGGGCCAACGTCCTGACTTTC. Residues: CASIYQDSQSGANVLTF.

The chain links TRBV27 to TRBJ2-7; 9 bases fit TRBD2. V lost 0 bases to trimming and J lost 6 bases; unmatched junction nucleotides: 9. The CDR3 loop spans 16 amino acids. Germline CDR1 reads MNHEY; CDR2 reads SMNVEV (reference sequence). CDR3 nucleotide sequence: TGTGCCAGCAGTTTATCTCGCGGGAGGGCAACTCGCGAGCAGTACTTC. Its translation: CASSLSRGRATREQYF.

Relative to its sample, this clonotype is medium-sized. The chain links TRBV20-1 to TRBJ1-1; no definite D call. This CDR3 has 14 amino acids. Trimming took 3 bases from V and 1 from J, leaving 12 bases between them. Germline V lookup: CDR1 DFQATT, CDR2 SNEGSKA (reference sequence). Here the CDR3 DNA reads TGCAGTGCTAGCAAACCGAACGCGAACACTGAAGCTTTCTTT. Amino acid sequence: CSASKPNANTEAFF.

Concerning this clonotype: Possible read error: a much larger clone is one base away. This chain connects TRBV5-1 to TRBJ1-2; no clear D gene. Germline values: CDR1 SGHRS, CDR2 YFSETQ. V lost 5 bases, J lost 6 bases, and 17 bases lay in between. This CDR3 is built from 14 residues. CDR3 amino acids: CASRPERDRHGYTF. DNA for the CDR3: TGCGCCAGCAGACCCGAGAGGGATAGGCATGGCTACACCTTC.